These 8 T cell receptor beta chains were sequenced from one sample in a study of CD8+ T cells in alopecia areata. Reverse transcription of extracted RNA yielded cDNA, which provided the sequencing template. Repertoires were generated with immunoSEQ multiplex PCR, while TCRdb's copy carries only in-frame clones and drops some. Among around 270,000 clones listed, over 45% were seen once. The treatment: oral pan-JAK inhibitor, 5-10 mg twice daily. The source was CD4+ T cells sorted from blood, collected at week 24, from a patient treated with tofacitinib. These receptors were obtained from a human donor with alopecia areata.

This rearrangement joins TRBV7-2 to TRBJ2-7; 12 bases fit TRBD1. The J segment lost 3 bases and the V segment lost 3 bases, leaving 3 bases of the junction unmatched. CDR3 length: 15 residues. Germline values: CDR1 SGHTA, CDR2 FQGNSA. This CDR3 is CASSFGTGGLYEQYF. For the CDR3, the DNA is TGTGCCAGCAGCTTCGGGACAGGGGGCCTCTACGAGCAGTACTTC. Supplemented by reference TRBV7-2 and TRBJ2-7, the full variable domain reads GAGVSQSPSNKVTEKGKDVELRCDPISGHTALYWYRQSLGQGLEFLIYFQGNSAPDKSGLPSDRFSAERTGGSVSTLTIQRTQQEDSAVYLCASSFGTGGLYEQYFGPGTRLTVT.

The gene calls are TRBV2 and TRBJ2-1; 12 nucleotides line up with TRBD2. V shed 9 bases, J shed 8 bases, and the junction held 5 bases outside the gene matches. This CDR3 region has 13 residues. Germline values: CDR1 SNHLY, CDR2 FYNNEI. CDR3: CARRLAGVDEQFF. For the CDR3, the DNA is TGTGCCAGACGACTAGCGGGGGTAGATGAGCAGTTCTTC.

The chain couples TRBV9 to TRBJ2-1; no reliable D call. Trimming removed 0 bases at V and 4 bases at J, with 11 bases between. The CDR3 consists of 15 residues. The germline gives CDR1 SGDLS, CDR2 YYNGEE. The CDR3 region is CASSVAADRYNEQFF. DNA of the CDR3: TGTGCCAGCAGCGTAGCGGCGGACCGATACAATGAGCAGTTCTTC. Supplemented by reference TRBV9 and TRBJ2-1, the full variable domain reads DSGVTQTPKHLITATGQRVTLRCSPRSGDLSVYWYQQSLDQGLQFLIQYYNGEERAKGNILERFSAQQFPDLHSELNLSSLELGDSALYFCASSVAADRYNEQFFGPGTRLTVL.

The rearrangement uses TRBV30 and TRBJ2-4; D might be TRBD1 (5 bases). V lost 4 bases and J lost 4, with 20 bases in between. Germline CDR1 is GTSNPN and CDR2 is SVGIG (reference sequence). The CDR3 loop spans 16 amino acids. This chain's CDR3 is CAWNPGQGIAKNIQYF. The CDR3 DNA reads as TGTGCCTGGAATCCAGGTCAGGGTATAGCAAAAAACATTCAGTACTTC. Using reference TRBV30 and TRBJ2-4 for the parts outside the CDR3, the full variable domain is SQTIHQWPATLVQPVGSPLSLECTVEGTSNPNLYWYRQAAGRGLQLLFYSVGIGQISSEVPQNLSASRPQDRQFILSSKKLLLSDSGFYLCAWNPGQGIAKNIQYFGAGTRLSVL.

The CDR3 coding sequence is TGTGCCATCACCCCAACGGGGGGCGATACGCAGTATTTT. Translating gives CAITPTGGDTQYF. The chain couples TRBV10-3 to TRBJ2-3; weak D call: TRBD2 (7 bases). CDR1 is ENHRY, CDR2 SYGVKD, per germline. With 7 bases removed from V and 6 bases from J, the gap between germline ends came to 14 bases. The CDR3 length is 13 residues.

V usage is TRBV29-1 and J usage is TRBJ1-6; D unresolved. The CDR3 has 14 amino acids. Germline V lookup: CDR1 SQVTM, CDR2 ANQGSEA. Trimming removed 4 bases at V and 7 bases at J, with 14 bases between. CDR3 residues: CSVAGDGGNSPLHF. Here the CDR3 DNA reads TGCAGCGTTGCGGGAGACGGCGGAAATTCACCCCTCCACTTT.

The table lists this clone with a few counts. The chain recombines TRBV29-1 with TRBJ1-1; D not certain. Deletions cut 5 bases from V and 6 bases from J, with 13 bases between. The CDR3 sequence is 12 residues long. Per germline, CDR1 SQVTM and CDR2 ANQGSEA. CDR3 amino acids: CSVSLAGPEAFF. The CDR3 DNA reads TGCAGCGTTTCGTTAGCTGGCCCTGAAGCTTTCTTT.

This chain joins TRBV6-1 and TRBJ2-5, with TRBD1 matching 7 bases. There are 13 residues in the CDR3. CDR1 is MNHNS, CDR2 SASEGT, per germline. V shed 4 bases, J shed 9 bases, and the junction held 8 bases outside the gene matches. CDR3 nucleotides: TGTGCCAGCAGTGCACAGGGGTCCGGGGCCCAGTACTTC. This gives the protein CASSAQGSGAQYF.